The T cell receptor (beta chain) described here comes from a study of shared clonotypes between healthy human individuals (dated by TCRdb to 2020 to 2021). About the full investigation: The cohort comprised a couple of women and three men aged 18 to 49 years. Different laboratories and diverse techniques were used to prepare libraries and sequence TCR repertoires, to increase sequencing depth and limit assay-specific biases. To estimate repertoire size and how much clonotype sharing occurs between individuals, the study deeply sequenced the blood TCR repertoires of five healthy adults. Between about 0.8 and 8.9 billion PBMCs per donor were obtained by leukapheresis.

Healthy HIV-negative adults with no recently reported acute infections or vaccinations were included as donors. Only Caucasian adults living in Nashville, Tennessee, USA were represented among the donors. In the unsorted samples, roughly 90 million PBMCs were counted, and genomic DNA was extracted using the QIAamp DNA Blood Mini kit. Blood was obtained by leukapheresis, after which PBMCs were separated by Ficoll-Histopaque density gradient centrifugation and cryopreserved in liquid nitrogen vapor phase. Using the deep immunoSEQ assay, multiplex PCR amplified TCR CDR3 regions from genomic DNA. Genomic DNA extracted from each cell subset was distributed evenly over all wells of several immunoSEQ 96-well plates, and each plate served as one replicate. Each replicate PCR for unsorted PBMC received 300 to 350 ng genomic DNA, equal to 30,000 to 35,000 T cell genomes. Genomic DNA from unsorted PBMC was sequenced over ten immunoSEQ deep assay plates. The purified libraries were quantified using a Qubit 3.0 fluorometer, sized with a Bioanalyzer 2100, and then quantified again using the KAPA Library Quantification kit. Every immunoSEQ 96-well plate was sequenced on a separate single-read 150-cycle Illumina NextSeq 550 flow cell. The study's own analysis went as follows. Because the immunoSEQ output included only junctional sequences and no quality scores, the filtering could not be the same as the filtering used for full-length reads. Sequences were annotated with PyIR, a Python wrapper for IgBLAST v1.9, using IMGT germline references to assign V/J genes and CDR3. Any read was removed if the V/J assignment was weak (E-value above 1e-6), the CDR3 was missing, or the read contained stop codons, out-of-frame junctions, or ambiguous translated residues. A V3J clonotype was defined by an identical inferred V gene, J gene, and CDR3 amino acid sequence. The percentage overlap between two repertoires was calculated by dividing the number of shared unique clonotypes by the size of the smaller repertoire. Three approaches were used to assess repertoire richness: RTK rarefaction, the Chao1 estimator, and Recon v2.1 estimates of unobserved clonotypes. TCRdb limited this immuneACCESS table to in-frame rearrangements with V and J called. A share of clones is missing; checked studies link under half to unresolved V genes, and the rest is unexplained. The V and J calls and clone size were taken over from that table, and D and trimming were inferred from the DNA. For this sample the table gives under 600,000 clones, of which around 78% were detected only once. Around 11% of the sample is held by the ten biggest clonotypes.

Beyond this particular receptor, the publication reports: Sampling was limited to blood, and TCR repertoires in tissue likely differ from TCR repertoires in blood. The small number of donors limited the genetic and exposure-history diversity represented. Based on pairwise subsampling, the degree of clonotype sharing among donors was expected to be affected by sequencing depth.

About this clone: The clone's antigen remains unknown. One end of the junction fails to match germline, which may point to a read error.

The germline V gene encodes CDR1 GTSNPN and CDR2 SVGIG (reference sequence). CDR3 length: 13 amino acids, cysteine to phenylalanine. Only the CDR3 part of the read is kept: 39 bases, read in frame from the first base. This chain is built from TRBV30 and TRBJ1-1; a tentative D match to TRBD1 spans 6 bases. Sequencing input: PBMCs. The sequence was obtained from a middle-aged woman in good health. Some clones in this sample may be carry-over from other donors' samples. The CDR3 corresponds to CAWDLSRGTGAFF. The nucleotide sequence is TGTGCCTGGGACCTTAGCAGGGGCACTGGAGCTTTCTTT.